Shown below are 29 T cell receptor beta chains from a single sample sequenced in a study of shared clonotypes between healthy human individuals (dated by TCRdb to about 2020). The library was generated by the immunoSEQ multiplex PCR assay. TCRdb limited this immuneACCESS table to in-frame rearrangements with V and J called. A share of clones is missing; checked studies link under half to unresolved V genes, and the rest is unexplained. The sample includes about 640,000 clones, with around 72% observed a single time. The top ten constitute approximately 1.8% of the sample. Sequenced input: memory CD4+ T cells sorted from blood. In the paper's terms, the cell subset or site label means: CD45RA-negative fraction. All receptors come from a woman aged 25 to 45 in good health.

The chain recombines TRBV6-1 with TRBJ1-5; no firm D call. V was clipped by 6 bases and J by 3 bases, with 6 bases between them. The CDR3 contains 12 residues. Germline-derived CDR1 and CDR2 are MNHNS and SASEGT. The CDR3 DNA reads as TGTGCCAGCAGGACCTCCAATCAGCCCCAGCATTTT. Translation: CASRTSNQPQHF.

V is TRBV28 and J is TRBJ1-5; no clear D. This CDR3 spans 14 amino acids. V was pared by 6 bases and J by 7 bases, with 16 bases between. Germline-derived CDR1 and CDR2 are MDHEN and SYDVKM. CDR3 in DNA: TGTGCCAGCAGCCTCGGCGGGGTCTCCCAGCCCCAGCATTTT. This encodes CASSLGGVSQPQHF.

The V call is TRBV5-4, the J call TRBJ1-1, with D perhaps matching TRBD1 (6 bases). V was cut by 5 bases and J by 3 bases, with 17 bases left in between. Germline values: CDR1 SGHNT, CDR2 YYREEE (reference sequence). CDR3 length equals 15 residues. CDR3 nucleotides: TGTGCCAGCAGGATTGGTGGGACATACGACACTGAAGCTTTCTTT. Translating it yields CASRIGGTYDTEAFF.

The CDR3 loop reads CASSYSGPYSYEQYF. CDR3 bases: TGTGCCAGCAGTTACTCGGGACCATACTCCTACGAGCAGTACTTC. The chain has TRBV6-5 and TRBJ2-7; the D call may be TRBD1 or TRBD2 (5 bases each). The CDR3 runs 15 residues. With 0 bases removed from V and 0 bases from J, the gap between germline ends came to 9 bases. Germline CDR1 MNHEY, CDR2 SVGAGI.

In its sample, this clone was seen once. The rearrangement uses TRBV11-2 and TRBJ1-1; perhaps TRBD1 as D (6 bases). The V gene lost 0 bases and the J gene lost 6 bases, with 8 bases spanning the gap. Looked up from germline, CDR1 is SGHAT and CDR2 is FQNNGV. This CDR3 is built from 13 residues. The DNA of the CDR3 is TGTGCCAGCAGCTTAGACAGGGGCCCTGAAGCTTTCTTT. Amino acids: CASSLDRGPEAFF. Full variable domain (missing parts from reference TRBV11-2 and TRBJ1-1): EAGVAQSPRYKIIEKRQSVAFWCNPISGHATLYWYQQILGQGPKLLIQFQNNGVVDDSQLPKDRFSAERLKGVDSTLKIQPAKLEDSAVYLCASSLDRGPEAFFGQGTRLTVV.

The chain has TRBV7-2 and TRBJ2-3; no definite D call. V was clipped by 1 base and J by 11 bases, with 1 base between them. In germline, CDR1 is SGHTA, CDR2 FQGNSA. This CDR3 contains 9 residues. This CDR3 reads CASSLGQYF. Written as DNA, the CDR3 is TGTGCCAGCAGCTTAGGGCAGTATTTT. Full variable domain (missing parts from reference TRBV7-2 and TRBJ2-3): GAGVSQSPSNKVTEKGKDVELRCDPISGHTALYWYRQSLGQGLEFLIYFQGNSAPDKSGLPSDRFSAERTGGSVSTLTIQRTQQEDSAVYLCASSLGQYFGPGTRLTVL.

The chain carries TRBV10-3 and TRBJ1-1; no clear D. Germline CDR1 reads ENHRY; CDR2 reads SYGVKD. CDR3 size: 13 residues. Trimming pared 7 bases from V and 1 base from J, leaving 10 bases between. DNA for the CDR3: TGTGCCATCACCGGGGTCACGAACACTGAAGCTTTCTTT. This codes for CAITGVTNTEAFF.

The V and J genes are TRBV7-9 and TRBJ2-7; D is unclear. The V and J ends lost 5 bases and 1 base respectively, with 15 bases between them. This CDR3 has 15 residues. Germline lookup yields CDR1 SEHNR and CDR2 FQNEAQ (reference sequence). The CDR3, as DNA: TGTGCCAGCAGCCCAAACCCTCCGGAGTCCTACGAGCAGTACTTC. Its protein is CASSPNPPESYEQYF.

A note on this clone: A much larger clone sits a single nucleotide away, making a read error possible. The same CDR3 also results from other DNA sequences found in this sample. V is TRBV7-9 and J is TRBJ1-2; the match to TRBD1 covers 7 bases. This CDR3 is 13 amino acids long. Germline trimming cut 5 bases from V and 3 bases from J; bases unmatched to any gene: 3. The V gene's germline CDR1 is SEHNR and CDR2 FQNEAQ (reference sequence). The CDR3 spells CASSLGQDYGYTF. Here the CDR3 DNA reads TGTGCCAGCAGCCTTGGACAGGACTATGGCTACACCTTC.

This clone was observed once. The chain combines TRBV7-9 with TRBJ2-7; no clear D gene. V was clipped by 8 bases and J by 2 bases, with 4 bases between them. Looked up from germline, CDR1 is SEHNR and CDR2 is FQNEAQ (reference sequence). This CDR3 is 10 amino acids long. The CDR3 DNA is TGTGCCAGCGGCACCTACGAGCAGTACTTC. It translates to CASGTYEQYF.

V gene TRBV6-6 combines with J gene TRBJ2-3; D unresolved. The CDR3 has 15 amino acids. Germline V gives CDR1 MNHNY, CDR2 SVGAGI (reference sequence). V was trimmed by 5 bases and J by 2 bases, leaving 14 bases between them. The CDR3 region has the DNA TGTGCCAGCAGTCGTAGGACCCTCAACACAGATACGCAGTATTTT. It is translated as CASSRRTLNTDTQYF.

This clone was counted only a few times. The chain combines TRBV7-2 with TRBJ1-2, with TRBD1 identical over 7 bases. Germline CDR1 is SGHTA and CDR2 is FQGNSA. The CDR3 spans 12 residues. V trimming: 3 bases; J trimming: 9 bases; junction bases outside the gene matches: 4. In DNA form, the CDR3 reads TGTGCCAGCAGCTTCAGGGGGAGTAGCTACACCTTC. It codes for CASSFRGSSYTF.

The genes are TRBV7-8 and TRBJ2-3; possible D gene TRBD1, 5 bases. Per germline, CDR1 SGHVS and CDR2 FQNEAQ. V was trimmed by 2 bases and J by 7 bases, leaving 10 bases between them. The CDR3 totals 13 residues. CDR3 protein: CASSLPGYYTQYF. The CDR3 DNA follows: TGTGCCAGCAGCTTACCAGGGTATTATACGCAGTATTTT. The whole variable domain, remainder taken from reference TRBV7-8 and TRBJ2-3, is GAGVSQSPRYKVAKRGQDVALRCDPISGHVSLFWYQQALGQGPEFLTYFQNEAQLDKSGLPSDRFFAERPEGSVSTLKIQRTQQEDSAVYLCASSLPGYYTQYFGPGTRLTVL.

This sequence joins TRBV6-1 and TRBJ1-1, with unresolved D. Germline CDR1 is MNHNS and CDR2 is SASEGT. The CDR3 covers 14 residues. Trimming took off 4 bases at V and 1 base at J, with 10 bases between the two ends. CDR3 coding DNA: TGTGCCAGCAGTGGTTTTCGTTCGAACACTGAAGCTTTCTTT. Its translation: CASSGFRSNTEAFF.

The chain carries TRBV10-3 and TRBJ1-5; 10 bases map to TRBD1. V was clipped by 4 bases and J by 5 bases; unmatched bases: 5. The CDR3 loop spans 15 amino acids. Germline lookup yields CDR1 ENHRY and CDR2 SYGVKD. CDR3 DNA: TGTGCCATCAGTGTTGCCGGACAGGGGGATCAGCCCCAGCATTTT. Its translation is CAISVAGQGDQPQHF.

With regard to this clone: The sample holds other DNA sequences that translate to the same CDR3. The CDR3 nucleotides are TGTGCCAGTAGTACCCAACAGGGCGAGCAGTACTTC. Its translation is CASSTQQGEQYF. This chain joins TRBV19 and TRBJ2-7, with D possibly TRBD1 on 6 matching bases. The V gene's germline CDR1 is LNHDA and CDR2 SQIVND (reference sequence). Trimming took 4 bases from V and 6 from J, leaving 10 bases between them. The CDR3 contains 12 residues.

This rearrangement joins TRBV14 to TRBJ1-2; unclear D gene. CDR1 is SGHDN and CDR2 is FVKESK in the germline V gene. CDR3 length: 13 amino acids. Between the trimmed V and J ends, which lost 0 bases and 7 bases, there was a span of 9 bases. CDR3 DNA sequence: TGTGCCAGCAGCCAAGATCTAGGAGGTGGCTACACCTTC. Amino acids: CASSQDLGGGYTF. The entire variable domain, with the rest obtained from reference TRBV14 and TRBJ1-2, is as follows: EAGVTQFPSHSVIEKGQTVTLRCDPISGHDNLYWYRRVMGKEIKFLLHFVKESKQDESGMPNNRFLAERTGGTYSTLKVQPAELEDSGVYFCASSQDLGGGYTFGSGTRLTVV.

The chain links TRBV18 to TRBJ2-7; D may correspond to TRBD1 or TRBD2 (5 bases each). V lost 6 bases and J 6 bases, leaving 21 bases between the germline ends. Germline V gene lookup returns CDR1 KGHSH and CDR2 LQKENI. CDR3 length equals 15 residues. The CDR3 nucleotides read TGTGCCAGCTCCCTCGGGACCCCTCCAACCGGCGAGCAGTACTTC. This sequence encodes CASSLGTPPTGEQYF.

The chain joins TRBV28 to TRBJ1-2; weak D call: TRBD1 (5 bases). The CDR3 is made up of 17 amino acids. The germline CDR1 and CDR2 sequences are MDHEN and SYDVKM. Trimming pared 5 bases from V and 4 bases from J, leaving 23 bases between. DNA of the CDR3: TGTGCCAGCAGTCTGGGACGGAGAGACTTTCCGCCCTATGGCTACACCTTC. This sequence encodes CASSLGRRDFPPYGYTF.

The V gene is TRBV11-2, the J gene TRBJ1-3; a weak D match, TRBD1 (6 bases). The V end was cut by 5 bases, the J end by 6 bases, with 17 bases between. The CDR3 spans 15 residues. Germline V gives CDR1 SGHAT, CDR2 FQNNGV. In nucleotides, the CDR3 is TGTGCCAGCAGCCTCGAGGGGGGCGAACTAAACACCATATATTTT. Translated: CASSLEGGELNTIYF.

The chain links TRBV7-9 to TRBJ2-7; 10 bases line up with TRBD2. The V segment lost 3 bases and the J segment 4 bases; nucleotides outside the gene matches: 3. Germline lookup yields CDR1 SEHNR and CDR2 FQNEAQ (reference sequence). The CDR3 is 14 amino acids. The CDR3 region is CASSFTSGNYEQYF. The CDR3 DNA reads TGTGCCAGCAGCTTTACTAGCGGGAATTACGAGCAGTACTTC.

V usage is TRBV28 and J usage is TRBJ2-2; D gene unclear. V dropped 10 bases and J dropped 5 bases, with 14 bases sitting between them. The CDR3 extends over 13 amino acids. Germline CDR1 is MDHEN and CDR2 is SYDVKM. The CDR3 is CATHRAETGELFF. The CDR3 DNA sequence: TGTGCCACCCACCGGGCTGAGACCGGGGAGCTGTTTTTT.

V is TRBV7-9 and J is TRBJ2-3; the D is unclear. This CDR3 spans 10 amino acids. Trimming stripped 4 bases from V and 7 bases from J, with 3 bases between. CDR1 is SEHNR, CDR2 FQNEAQ, per germline (reference sequence). The CDR3 loop reads CASSSNTQYF. The CDR3 DNA follows: TGTGCCAGCAGCTCCAATACGCAGTATTTT.

Regarding this clone: A much more abundant neighbour one base away suggests this may be a read error. This chain links TRBV5-4 with TRBJ2-2; TRBD2 matches at 8 bases. The CDR3 is made up of 15 amino acids. CDR1 is SGHNT, CDR2 YYREEE, per germline (reference sequence). Trimming took 2 bases from V and 5 from J; bases not matched to a gene: 5. The CDR3 sequence is CASSFGTSGTGELFF. CDR3 in DNA: TGTGCCAGCAGCTTCGGGACTAGTGGAACCGGGGAGCTGTTTTTT. The full variable domain, with the rest looked up from reference TRBV5-4 and TRBJ2-2, is ETGVTQSPTHLIKTRGQQVTLRCSSQSGHNTVSWYQQALGQGPQFIFQYYREEENGRGNFPPRFSGLQFPNYSSELNVNALELDDSALYLCASSFGTSGTGELFFGEGSRLTVL.

The chain is built from TRBV10-3 and TRBJ2-1; a weak D match, TRBD2 (5 bases). Germline CDR1 reads ENHRY; CDR2 reads SYGVKD. V dropped 4 bases and J dropped 2 bases, with 12 bases sitting between them. The length of the CDR3 is 15 residues. The CDR3 spells CAISVSALAYNEQFF. CDR3 coding DNA: TGTGCCATCAGTGTTAGCGCCCTCGCCTACAATGAGCAGTTCTTC.

This clone has ten or more counts. This sequence joins TRBV10-3 and TRBJ1-2; 7 bases agree with TRBD1. Germline-derived CDR1 and CDR2 are ENHRY and SYGVKD. V shed 3 bases, J shed 8 bases, and the junction held 12 bases outside the gene matches. This CDR3 has 15 residues. The CDR3 DNA follows: TGTGCCATCAGTGACCCGGGAACAGGGGCAGGAGGCTACACCTTC. It codes for CAISDPGTGAGGYTF.

About this clone itself: It differs at one base from a far larger clone, so likely a read error. In nucleotides, the CDR3 is TGTGCCAGCAGCTTGGATTACAGGCGGAACGTCAAGGGCTACGAGCAGTACTTC. Translation gives CASSLDYRRNVKGYEQYF. V is TRBV5-5 and J is TRBJ2-7; D is perhaps TRBD1 (5 bases). The V and J ends lost 0 bases and 3 bases respectively, with 22 bases between them. This CDR3 region has 18 residues. Germline V lookup: CDR1 SGHKS, CDR2 YYEKEE (reference sequence).

The chain couples TRBV5-8 to TRBJ2-4; 8 bases agree with TRBD1. Germline V gives CDR1 SGHTS, CDR2 YDEGEE. The ends lost 2 bases at V and 6 bases at J; junction bases unmatched: 1. The CDR3 loop spans 13 amino acids. The CDR3 protein is CASSFDRGNIQYF. The CDR3 DNA reads as TGTGCCAGCAGCTTCGACAGGGGAAACATTCAGTACTTC.

This chain connects TRBV30 to TRBJ2-4; D gene uncertain. This CDR3 comprises 11 residues. Per germline, CDR1 GTSNPN and CDR2 SVGIG (reference sequence). With 0 bases removed from V and 4 bases from J, the gap between germline ends came to 1 base. CDR3 sequence reads: CAWSVKNIQYF. CDR3 in DNA: TGTGCCTGGAGTGTGAAAAACATTCAGTACTTC.